This TCR beta chain was sequenced during a study of identical twins. This clonotype was found a few times. Looked up from germline, CDR1 is MNHEY and CDR2 is SVGEGT. The CDR3 extends over 15 amino acids. V dropped 3 bases and J dropped 0 bases, with 12 bases sitting between them. TCRdb fed the 5' RACE reads into MiXCR, producing one record per CDR3 protein. This sample has 450,000 to 500,000 distinct CDR3 sequences, with approximately 14% found just once. Healthy Caucasians alone served as donors. The same data also contributed to another study, on yellow fever vaccine responses in identical twins.

This receptor was taken from a woman aged 18-29 years in good health. Material: CD4+ T cells sorted from blood. The genes are TRBV6-2 or TRBV6-3 and TRBJ2-7; D unresolved. The CDR3 nucleotides are TGTGCCAGCAGTTATAATCCGAGTAACTCCTACGAGCAGTACTTC. It encodes CASSYNPSNSYEQYF.